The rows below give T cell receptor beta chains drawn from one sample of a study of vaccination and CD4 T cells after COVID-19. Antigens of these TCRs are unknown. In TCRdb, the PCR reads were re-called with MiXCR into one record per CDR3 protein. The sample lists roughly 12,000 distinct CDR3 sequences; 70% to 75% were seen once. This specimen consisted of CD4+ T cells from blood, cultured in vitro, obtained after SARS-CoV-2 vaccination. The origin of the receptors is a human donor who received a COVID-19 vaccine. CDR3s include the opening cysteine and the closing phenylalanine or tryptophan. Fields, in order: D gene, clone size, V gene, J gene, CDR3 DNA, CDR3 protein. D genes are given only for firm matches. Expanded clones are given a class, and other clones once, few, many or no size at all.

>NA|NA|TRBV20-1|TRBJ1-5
TGCAGTGCTAGAAGAGGGAGTGGGCCCCAGCATTTT
CSARRGSGPQHF
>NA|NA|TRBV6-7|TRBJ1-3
TGTGCCAGCAACGGACAGACTGGAAACACCATATATTTT
CASNGQTGNTIYF
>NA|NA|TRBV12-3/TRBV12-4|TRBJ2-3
TGTGCCAGCATTAAACTTTATACGGCATCGGGCACAGATACGCAGTATTTT
CASIKLYTASGTDTQYF
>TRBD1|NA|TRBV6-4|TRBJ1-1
TGTGCCAGCAGTGACACAACCGGGACAGGGGCGAACACTGAAGCTTTCTTT
CASSDTTGTGANTEAFF
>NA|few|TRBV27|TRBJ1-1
TGTGCCAGCAGCCGCCCTGGGGGGACTGAAGCTTTCTTT
CASSRPGGTEAFF
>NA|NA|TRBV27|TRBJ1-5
TGTGCCAGCAGTTTATCCCCAGGATCGGGAGGGAGCAATCAGCCCCAGCATTTT
CASSLSPGSGGSNQPQHF
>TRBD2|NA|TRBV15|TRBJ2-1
TGTGCCACCAGCAGAGATCTAGCGGGTATCAGCTCCTACAATGAGCAGTTCTTC
CATSRDLAGISSYNEQFF
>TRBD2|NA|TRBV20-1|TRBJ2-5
TGCAGTGCTAGGGGGAGCGGGGGCGGAGAGACCCAGTACTTC
CSARGSGGGETQYF
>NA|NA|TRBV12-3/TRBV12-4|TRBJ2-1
TGTGCCAGCAGCTCCTCCCCTAGGGTGGATGAGCAGTTCTTC
CASSSSPRVDEQFF
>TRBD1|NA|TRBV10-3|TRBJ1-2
TGTGCCATCAGTGGGACAGGTGAGGGCTATGGCTACACCTTC
CAISGTGEGYGYTF
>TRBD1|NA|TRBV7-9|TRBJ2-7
TGTGCCAGCAGCTTCGGACAGGGGTATGGCGAGCAGTACTTC
CASSFGQGYGEQYF
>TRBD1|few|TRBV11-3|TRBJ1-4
TGTGCCAGCAGCAAGTCTCCTCCGGGACAGGGGACGATTCGGGAAAAACTGTTTTTT
CASSKSPPGQGTIREKLFF
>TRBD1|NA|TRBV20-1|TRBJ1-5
TGCAGTGCTAGGACAGGGGGCGCGCATCAGCCCCAGCATTTT
CSARTGGAHQPQHF
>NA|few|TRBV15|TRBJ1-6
TGTGCCACCAGCAGAGATCCCGGGAATTCACCCCTCCACTTT
CATSRDPGNSPLHF
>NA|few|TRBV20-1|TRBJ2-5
TGCAGTGCTAGAGGACAGGCTGCGCATGAGACCCAGTACTTC
CSARGQAAHETQYF
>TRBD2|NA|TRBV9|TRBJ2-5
TGTGCCAGCAGCCCCTTAGGAAGCGGGGGGGGGGAGACCCAGTACTTC
CASSPLGSGGGETQYF
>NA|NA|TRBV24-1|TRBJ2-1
TGTGCCACCAGTGACAGGGTTAATGAGCAGTTCTTC
CATSDRVNEQFF
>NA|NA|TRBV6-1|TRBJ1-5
TGTGCCAGCTCCTCGAGGCCGGGGAGCAATCAGCCCCAGCATTTT
CASSSRPGSNQPQHF
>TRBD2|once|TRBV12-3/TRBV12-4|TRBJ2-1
TGTGCCAGCAGACTAGCGGGTGCCCCAAGAGATGAGCAGTTCTTC
CASRLAGAPRDEQFF
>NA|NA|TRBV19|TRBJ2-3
TGTGCCAGTAGTATAGGGGCAGCTCGCACAGATACGCAGTATTTT
CASSIGAARTDTQYF
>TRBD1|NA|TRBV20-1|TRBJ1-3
TGCAGTGCCGCCCCGGACAGGGGGAACACCATATATTTT
CSAAPDRGNTIYF
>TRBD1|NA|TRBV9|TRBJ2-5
TGTGCCAGCAGCCCGCGGGACAGGGGCGCCCTAGCGGGAGAGACCCAGTACTTC
CASSPRDRGALAGETQYF
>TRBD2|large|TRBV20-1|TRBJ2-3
TGCAGTGCTAACCCGGGACTAGCGGGGGGTGCTGGCACAGATACGCAGTATTTT
CSANPGLAGGAGTDTQYF
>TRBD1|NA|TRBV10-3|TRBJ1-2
TGTGCCATCAGTGAAGGGCAGGGGGCCTATGGCTACACCTTC
CAISEGQGAYGYTF
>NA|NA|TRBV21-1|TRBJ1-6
TGTGCCAGCAGCAAACTGTTATCGGGACAGATCTATAATTCACCCCTCCACTTT
CASSKLLSGQIYNSPLHF
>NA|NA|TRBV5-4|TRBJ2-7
TGTGCCAGCAGCTTAAATAAGCACACAGGGCTGGCCGAGCAGTACTTC
CASSLNKHTGLAEQYF
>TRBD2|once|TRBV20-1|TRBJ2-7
TGCAGTGCTAGAGATAGCGGGGGACCCTACGAGCAGTACTTC
CSARDSGGPYEQYF
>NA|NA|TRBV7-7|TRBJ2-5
TGCGGGGGAGAGACCCAGTACTTC
CGGETQYF
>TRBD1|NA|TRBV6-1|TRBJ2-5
TGTGCCAGCAGTGCGACAGGGGGCCAAGAGACCCAGTACTTC
CASSATGGQETQYF
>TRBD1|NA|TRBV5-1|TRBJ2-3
TGCGCCAGCAGCCGCCGACCTATAGGGGGCGTAGAGACAGATACGCAGTATTTT
CASSRRPIGGVETDTQYF
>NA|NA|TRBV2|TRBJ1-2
TGTGCCAGCAGTGTAATCGCAGTGAGTTTCTATGGCTACACCTTC
CASSVIAVSFYGYTF
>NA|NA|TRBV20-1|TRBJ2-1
TGCAGTGCCCCGGTAAGCTCCTACAATGAGCAGTTCTTC
CSAPVSSYNEQFF
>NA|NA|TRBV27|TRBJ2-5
TGTGCCAGCAGTCAGGCGGCCGAGGGGGAGACCCAGTACTTC
CASSQAAEGETQYF
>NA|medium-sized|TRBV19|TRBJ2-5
TGTGCCAGTACCCGATCGGGGGCCTGGGGAGAGACCCAGTACTTC
CASTRSGAWGETQYF
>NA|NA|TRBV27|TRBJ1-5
TGTGCCAGCAGTTTATACAGGGCGGGAAATCAGCCCCAGCATTTT
CASSLYRAGNQPQHF
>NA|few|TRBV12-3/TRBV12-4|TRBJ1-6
TGTGCCAGCAGTCGAGTTGGCCAAGGTTCCTCCTATAATTCACCCCTCCACTTT
CASSRVGQGSSYNSPLHF
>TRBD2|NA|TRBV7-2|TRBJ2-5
TGTGCCAGCAGTCCGGGGGGGCCGGAGACCCAGTACTTC
CASSPGGPETQYF
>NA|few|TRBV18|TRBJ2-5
TGTGCCAGCTCCCCACCTTTTGGCAGGGAGGAGACCCAGTACTTC
CASSPPFGREETQYF
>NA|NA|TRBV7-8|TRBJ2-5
TGTGCCAGCAGCTTAGTGGTTGGGGACCCCTGGTTGGAGACCCAGTACTTC
CASSLVVGDPWLETQYF